This entry describes one T cell receptor (beta chain). Its antigen is not known. This entry comes from a study of cytomegalovirus exposure and HLA in healthy donors. Findings and limits, study-wide: Among TCR sequences, most were rare, though some public TCRs appeared in many donors.

Primers for the PCR totalled 60 Vbeta and 13 Jbeta. The assay was immunoSEQ multiplex PCR, and TCRdb's table has in-frame clones only and misses some. The sample features around 140,000 clones, with approximately 1.5% in its top ten. Germline CDR1 SGHRS, CDR2 YFSETQ. Trimming removed 3 bases from V and 0 bases from J, with 8 bases in between. This CDR3 is built from 14 residues. This TCR was sampled from a woman in her 40s in good health and CMV-seronegative. The sequenced sample was PBMCs. The chain combines TRBV5-1 with TRBJ2-3, with D hard to call. CDR3 sequence reads: CASSYDTSTDTQYF. As DNA, the CDR3 is TGCGCCAGCAGCTATGACACGAGCACAGATACGCAGTATTTT.